This is a list of T cell receptor beta chains from one sample in a study of blood T cell repertoires in COVID-19. Method: immunoSEQ multiplex PCR; TCRdb's copy keeps in-frame clones and lacks some. The table shows about 440,000 clones, with more than 70% occurring only once. The sample consisted of peripheral blood. The receptors derive from a woman aged 45-65 years with COVID-19, enrolled during active disease. The CDR3 runs from the conserved cysteine through the conserved F or W. Each record gives: CDR3 length, D gene, J gene, V gene, clone size, CDR3 protein, CDR3 DNA. A D gene is named only where the DNA matches it firmly. The size field is filled for only some rows; it gives once, few, many or a size class.

len: 14; d_gene: -; j_gene: TRBJ1-5; v_gene: TRBV6-1; abundance: few; CDR3aa: CASSEMGAGQPQHF; CDR3nt: TGTGCCAGCAGTGAAATGGGGGCAGGTCAGCCCCAGCATTTT
len: 14; d_gene: -; j_gene: TRBJ1-1; v_gene: TRBV28; abundance: -; CDR3aa: CASSLSIGTAEAFF; CDR3nt: TGTGCCAGCAGTTTATCCATAGGGACTGCAGAAGCTTTCTTT
len: 14; d_gene: TRBD1; j_gene: TRBJ1-2; v_gene: TRBV5-6; abundance: -; CDR3aa: CASSFGQGNYGYTF; CDR3nt: TGTGCCAGCAGCTTCGGACAGGGGAACTATGGCTACACCTTC
len: 16; d_gene: -; j_gene: TRBJ1-5; v_gene: TRBV21-1; abundance: -; CDR3aa: CASSKGQAYSNQPQHF; CDR3nt: TGTGCCAGCAGCAAAGGACAGGCTTATAGCAATCAGCCCCAGCATTTT
len: 14; d_gene: -; j_gene: TRBJ2-7; v_gene: TRBV6-5; abundance: -; CDR3aa: CASSSLSGVDEQYF; CDR3nt: TGTGCCAGCAGTTCACTCTCAGGGGTGGACGAGCAGTACTTC
len: 13; d_gene: -; j_gene: TRBJ1-1; v_gene: TRBV5-1; abundance: -; CDR3aa: CASSFTGNTEAFF; CDR3nt: TGCGCCAGCAGCTTCACAGGAAACACTGAAGCTTTCTTT
len: 16; d_gene: -; j_gene: TRBJ1-1; v_gene: TRBV24-1; abundance: -; CDR3aa: CATSDGRRGAGTEAFF; CDR3nt: TGTGCCACCAGTGATGGGCGCCGGGGGGCCGGAACTGAAGCTTTCTTT
len: 20; d_gene: TRBD2; j_gene: TRBJ2-7; v_gene: TRBV7-6; abundance: -; CDR3aa: CASSFLGRTSERGAPYEQYF; CDR3nt: TGTGCCAGCAGCTTTTTAGGTCGGACAAGTGAGCGGGGGGCCCCCTACGAGCAGTACTTC
len: 15; d_gene: TRBD1; j_gene: TRBJ2-1; v_gene: TRBV7-9; abundance: -; CDR3aa: CASSYGQGRYNEQFF; CDR3nt: TGTGCCAGCAGCTACGGACAGGGGAGGTACAATGAGCAGTTCTTC
len: 16; d_gene: TRBD1; j_gene: TRBJ2-2; v_gene: TRBV6-5; abundance: -; CDR3aa: CASSYQGARDTGELFF; CDR3nt: TGTGCCAGCAGTTATCAGGGGGCGCGAGACACCGGGGAGCTGTTTTTT
len: 20; d_gene: TRBD1; j_gene: TRBJ2-4; v_gene: TRBV5-1; abundance: -; CDR3aa: CASSARAGTGRVVAKNIQYF; CDR3nt: TGCGCCAGCAGCGCGAGGGCCGGGACAGGGAGGGTAGTGGCCAAAAACATTCAGTACTTC
len: 12; d_gene: TRBD1; j_gene: TRBJ1-2; v_gene: TRBV29-1; abundance: -; CDR3aa: CSVRDSNYGYTF; CDR3nt: TGCAGCGTCCGGGACAGCAACTATGGCTACACCTTC
len: 12; d_gene: -; j_gene: TRBJ1-1; v_gene: TRBV7-9; abundance: -; CDR3aa: CASSLATDEAFF; CDR3nt: TGTGCCAGCAGCTTAGCAACAGACGAAGCTTTCTTT
len: 16; d_gene: TRBD2; j_gene: TRBJ2-2; v_gene: TRBV3-1/TRBV3-2; abundance: -; CDR3aa: CASSQGPGGNTGELFF; CDR3nt: TGTGCCAGCAGCCAAGGACCGGGGGGGAACACCGGGGAGCTGTTTTTT
len: 19; d_gene: TRBD1; j_gene: TRBJ2-7; v_gene: TRBV6-1; abundance: -; CDR3aa: CASSAYRDRGLKGPYEQYF; CDR3nt: TGTGCCAGCAGTGCGTACCGGGACAGGGGACTGAAGGGGCCCTACGAGCAGTACTTC
len: 15; d_gene: -; j_gene: TRBJ1-5; v_gene: TRBV5-1; abundance: -; CDR3aa: CASSPGHNSNQPQHF; CDR3nt: TGCGCCAGCAGCCCGGGACATAATAGCAATCAGCCCCAGCATTTT
len: 13; d_gene: -; j_gene: TRBJ1-2; v_gene: TRBV6-1; abundance: -; CDR3aa: CASSEVVQGRYTF; CDR3nt: TGTGCCAGCAGTGAAGTAGTACAGGGACGCTACACCTTC
len: 16; d_gene: TRBD1; j_gene: TRBJ2-2; v_gene: TRBV7-6; abundance: -; CDR3aa: CASSWTRQGNTGELFF; CDR3nt: TGTGCCAGCAGCTGGACCCGACAGGGTAACACCGGGGAGCTGTTTTTT
len: 17; d_gene: -; j_gene: TRBJ2-3; v_gene: TRBV6-1; abundance: -; CDR3aa: CASSELRGRYSTDTQYF; CDR3nt: TGTGCCAGCAGTGAGCTCAGGGGCCGCTATTCCACAGATACGCAGTATTTT
len: 15; d_gene: TRBD2; j_gene: TRBJ2-7; v_gene: TRBV5-4; abundance: -; CDR3aa: CASSFGGGYSYEQYF; CDR3nt: TGTGCCAGCAGCTTTGGCGGGGGGTACTCCTACGAGCAGTACTTC
len: 13; d_gene: -; j_gene: TRBJ2-7; v_gene: TRBV2; abundance: -; CDR3aa: CASSEGRTYEQYF; CDR3nt: TGTGCCAGCAGTGAAGGGCGGACCTACGAGCAGTACTTC
len: 12; d_gene: TRBD1; j_gene: TRBJ1-1; v_gene: TRBV7-8; abundance: -; CDR3aa: CASSWTSGGAFF; CDR3nt: TGTGCCAGCAGCTGGACCTCAGGGGGGGCTTTCTTT
len: 16; d_gene: TRBD2; j_gene: TRBJ2-3; v_gene: TRBV5-1; abundance: -; CDR3aa: CASSLVSGGPGDTQYF; CDR3nt: TGCGCCAGCAGCTTGGTGTCGGGGGGGCCGGGAGATACGCAGTATTTT
len: 13; d_gene: -; j_gene: TRBJ2-3; v_gene: TRBV30; abundance: -; CDR3aa: CAWGRPSTDTQYF; CDR3nt: TGTGCCTGGGGACGTCCTAGCACAGATACGCAGTATTTT
len: 13; d_gene: -; j_gene: TRBJ2-3; v_gene: TRBV11-2; abundance: -; CDR3aa: CASSLMRTDTQYF; CDR3nt: TGTGCCAGCAGCTTGATGAGGACAGATACGCAGTATTTT
len: 16; d_gene: -; j_gene: TRBJ1-3; v_gene: TRBV5-5; abundance: -; CDR3aa: CASRVGGKGSGNTIYF; CDR3nt: TGTGCCAGCAGGGTGGGAGGCAAGGGTTCTGGAAACACCATATATTTT
len: 12; d_gene: TRBD2; j_gene: TRBJ2-7; v_gene: TRBV27; abundance: -; CDR3aa: CASIGGGNEQYF; CDR3nt: TGTGCCAGCATCGGGGGGGGCAACGAGCAGTACTTC
len: 12; d_gene: TRBD1; j_gene: TRBJ1-2; v_gene: TRBV6-5; abundance: -; CDR3aa: CASADRDYGYTF; CDR3nt: TGTGCCAGCGCAGACAGGGACTATGGCTACACCTTC
len: 15; d_gene: -; j_gene: TRBJ1-5; v_gene: TRBV4-1; abundance: -; CDR3aa: CASSQEAQVYQPQHF; CDR3nt: TGCGCCAGCAGCCAAGAAGCACAGGTTTATCAGCCCCAGCATTTT
len: 15; d_gene: -; j_gene: TRBJ1-4; v_gene: TRBV11-1; abundance: once; CDR3aa: CASSLIQGRNEKLFF; CDR3nt: TGTGCCAGCAGCTTAATACAGGGACGAAATGAAAAACTGTTTTTT
len: 14; d_gene: TRBD1; j_gene: TRBJ1-2; v_gene: TRBV28; abundance: -; CDR3aa: CASSGGGRNYGYTF; CDR3nt: TGTGCCAGCTCAGGGGGCGGTAGAAACTATGGCTACACCTTC
len: 14; d_gene: TRBD1; j_gene: TRBJ1-1; v_gene: TRBV5-5; abundance: -; CDR3aa: CASSWRTGNTEAFF; CDR3nt: TGTGCCAGCAGCTGGCGGACAGGGAACACTGAAGCTTTCTTT
len: 14; d_gene: -; j_gene: TRBJ2-7; v_gene: TRBV3-1/TRBV3-2; abundance: -; CDR3aa: CASSERSGLYEQYF; CDR3nt: TGTGCCAGCAGCGAAAGGTCAGGGCTCTACGAGCAGTACTTC
len: 15; d_gene: TRBD1; j_gene: TRBJ1-6; v_gene: TRBV19; abundance: -; CDR3aa: CASSPWGTGISPLHF; CDR3nt: TGTGCCAGTAGTCCCTGGGGGACAGGGATATCACCCCTCCACTTT
len: 13; d_gene: -; j_gene: TRBJ1-5; v_gene: TRBV30; abundance: few; CDR3aa: CAWSVSGDQPQHF; CDR3nt: TGTGCCTGGAGTGTATCCGGTGATCAGCCCCAGCATTTT
len: 14; d_gene: -; j_gene: TRBJ1-1; v_gene: TRBV6-6; abundance: -; CDR3aa: CASSYEGVATEAFF; CDR3nt: TGTGCCAGCAGTTACGAAGGGGTGGCCACTGAAGCTTTCTTT
len: 14; d_gene: TRBD1; j_gene: TRBJ2-7; v_gene: TRBV19; abundance: -; CDR3aa: CASSWGTDPYEQYF; CDR3nt: TGTGCCAGTAGTTGGGGGACAGATCCCTACGAGCAGTACTTC
len: 13; d_gene: -; j_gene: TRBJ2-2; v_gene: TRBV15; abundance: -; CDR3aa: CATWGRGPGELFF; CDR3nt: TGTGCCACCTGGGGCAGGGGACCCGGGGAGCTGTTTTTT
len: 11; d_gene: -; j_gene: TRBJ2-3; v_gene: TRBV6-5; abundance: -; CDR3aa: CATTSTDTQYF; CDR3nt: TGTGCCACCACTAGCACAGATACGCAGTATTTT
len: 15; d_gene: TRBD1; j_gene: TRBJ1-1; v_gene: TRBV3-1/TRBV3-2; abundance: -; CDR3aa: CASSQAGTGATEAFF; CDR3nt: TGTGCCAGCAGCCAAGCCGGGACAGGGGCCACTGAAGCTTTCTTT
len: 14; d_gene: -; j_gene: TRBJ2-5; v_gene: TRBV27; abundance: many; CDR3aa: CASSLSTGRETQYF; CDR3nt: TGTGCCAGCAGTTTATCGACAGGTCGAGAGACCCAGTACTTC
len: 13; d_gene: TRBD1; j_gene: TRBJ1-2; v_gene: TRBV12-3/TRBV12-4; abundance: -; CDR3aa: CATRVGGDYGYTF; CDR3nt: TGTGCCACTAGAGTAGGGGGCGACTATGGCTACACCTTC
len: 17; d_gene: -; j_gene: TRBJ2-1; v_gene: TRBV5-1; abundance: -; CDR3aa: CASSLAGFPSSYNEQFF; CDR3nt: TGCGCCAGCAGCTTAGCAGGTTTCCCGAGCTCCTACAATGAGCAGTTCTTC
len: 15; d_gene: -; j_gene: TRBJ2-2; v_gene: TRBV24-1; abundance: -; CDR3aa: CATSDLRDNTGELFF; CDR3nt: TGTGCCACCAGTGATCTCAGGGATAACACCGGGGAGCTGTTTTTT
len: 16; d_gene: -; j_gene: TRBJ2-2; v_gene: TRBV28; abundance: -; CDR3aa: CASSFNTYANTGELFF; CDR3nt: TGTGCCAGCAGTTTCAACACATACGCGAACACCGGGGAGCTGTTTTTT
len: 19; d_gene: -; j_gene: TRBJ1-2; v_gene: TRBV2; abundance: -; CDR3aa: CASSVGLGQGGYGDYGYTF; CDR3nt: TGTGCCAGCAGTGTTGGCCTTGGCCAGGGAGGTTATGGAGACTATGGCTACACCTTC
len: 11; d_gene: -; j_gene: TRBJ2-3; v_gene: TRBV30; abundance: -; CDR3aa: CAWSVTGTQYF; CDR3nt: TGTGCCTGGAGTGTGACCGGGACACAGTATTTT
len: 13; d_gene: -; j_gene: TRBJ2-2; v_gene: TRBV30; abundance: -; CDR3aa: CAWSSYRAGELFF; CDR3nt: TGTGCCTGGAGTTCCTACAGGGCCGGGGAGCTGTTTTTT
len: 16; d_gene: -; j_gene: TRBJ2-7; v_gene: TRBV5-1; abundance: -; CDR3aa: CASSFKAGYPSDEQYF; CDR3nt: TGCGCCAGCAGCTTTAAGGCAGGGTACCCCTCGGACGAGCAGTACTTC
len: 14; d_gene: -; j_gene: TRBJ1-5; v_gene: TRBV3-1/TRBV3-2; abundance: -; CDR3aa: CASSQGREGQPQHF; CDR3nt: TGTGCCAGCAGCCAAGGGAGGGAAGGGCAGCCCCAGCATTTT
len: 13; d_gene: -; j_gene: TRBJ1-2; v_gene: TRBV6-5; abundance: -; CDR3aa: CASSYSEPYGYTF; CDR3nt: TGTGCCAGCAGTTACTCAGAGCCCTATGGCTACACCTTC
len: 15; d_gene: -; j_gene: TRBJ2-6; v_gene: TRBV11-2; abundance: few; CDR3aa: CASSRGISGANVLTF; CDR3nt: TGTGCCAGCAGCCGAGGGATCTCTGGGGCCAACGTCCTGACTTTC
len: 17; d_gene: TRBD1; j_gene: TRBJ1-5; v_gene: TRBV18; abundance: -; CDR3aa: CASSPPGGQGGLQPQHF; CDR3nt: TGTGCCAGCTCACCACCTGGGGGACAGGGGGGGCTTCAGCCCCAGCATTTT
len: 14; d_gene: TRBD1; j_gene: TRBJ1-3; v_gene: TRBV29-1; abundance: -; CDR3aa: CSVEQGVAGNTIYF; CDR3nt: TGCAGCGTTGAGCAGGGGGTGGCAGGAAACACCATATATTTT
len: 12; d_gene: -; j_gene: TRBJ2-2; v_gene: TRBV6-5; abundance: -; CDR3aa: CASTELGRELFF; CDR3nt: TGTGCCAGCACCGAGTTGGGCAGGGAGCTGTTTTTT
len: 16; d_gene: TRBD2; j_gene: TRBJ2-7; v_gene: TRBV5-4; abundance: few; CDR3aa: CASGTRGGGASYEQYF; CDR3nt: TGTGCCAGCGGCACCCGGGGGGGCGGGGCCTCCTACGAGCAGTACTTC
len: 13; d_gene: -; j_gene: TRBJ1-1; v_gene: TRBV6-5; abundance: -; CDR3aa: CASSQEAGTEAFF; CDR3nt: TGTGCCAGCAGTCAGGAGGCAGGCACTGAAGCTTTCTTT
len: 14; d_gene: -; j_gene: TRBJ1-1; v_gene: TRBV12-5; abundance: -; CDR3aa: CASGPQGGATEAFF; CDR3nt: TGTGCTAGTGGTCCCCAAGGTGGGGCCACTGAAGCTTTCTTT
len: 12; d_gene: -; j_gene: TRBJ2-7; v_gene: TRBV29-1; abundance: -; CDR3aa: CSVNGEGGEQYF; CDR3nt: TGCAGCGTTAATGGGGAGGGGGGGGAGCAGTACTTC